This TCR beta chain emerged from a study of beta chain features in type 1 diabetes. Study results and limitations: Patients' naive, central memory and regulatory TCRB repertoires appeared more alike than those of healthy donors.

Concerning this clone itself: Its specificity is unknown.

Every isolated RNA sample was fully reverse transcribed, so sequencing captured expressed TCRB transcripts. Some clones are missing from TCRdb's copy, which holds only in-frame ones; the method was immunoSEQ multiplex PCR. In the table there are tens of thousands of clones, approximately 62% of which are singletons. The germline V and J ends were trimmed by 3 bases and 6 bases, with 8 bases remaining between them. Looked up from germline, CDR1 is SGHTA and CDR2 is FQGNSA. This CDR3 comprises 13 residues. Stem cell-like memory, regulatory, central memory and naive CD4+ cells were sorted via CD45RO/CCR7/CD25/CD127/CD95/CD27. The purity of all sorted populations exceeded 95%.

The sequencing sample was made of Tregs from blood. This chain connects TRBV7-2 to TRBJ2-2; possible D gene TRBD1, 6 bases. The TCR originated in a woman aged 18-30 years in good health. CDR3 coding DNA: TGTGCCAGCAGCTTCAACAGGGCCGGGGAGCTGTTTTTT. This gives the protein CASSFNRAGELFF.